The clone carrying this TCR beta chain was seen only once. These data originate in a study of blood T cell repertoires in COVID-19. Across the study: The samples span acute and convalescent COVID-19 from the United States, Italy and Spain. T cells, B-cell-depleted T cells, or PBMCs supplied cDNA or gDNA.

V was shortened by 2 bases and J by 6 bases, with 14 bases between the two germline ends. CDR1 is GTSNPN and CDR2 is SVGIG in the germline V gene (reference sequence). The CDR3 covers 13 residues. The authors' processing: Reference gene primer amplification gave estimated nucleated cell counts. The method was immunoSEQ multiplex PCR; TCRdb's version includes in-frame clones alone and lacks a portion of them. V, J and clone size are taken as reported in that table, and D and trimming were inferred from the DNA itself. The sample shows some 73,000 clones, roughly nine tenths of them seen only once. V is TRBV30 and J is TRBJ2-7, with a tentative D call TRBD2 (6 bases). Sequencing was done on a sample of peripheral blood. The receptor comes from an older woman with acute or convalescent COVID-19. The CDR3 sequence: CAWSPRRESEQYF. The CDR3 DNA sequence: TGTGCCTGGAGTCCCCGGAGGGAGAGCGAGCAGTACTTC. Full variable domain (rest looked up from reference TRBV30 and TRBJ2-7): SQTIHQWPATLVQPVGSPLSLECTVEGTSNPNLYWYRQAAGRGLQLLFYSVGIGQISSEVPQNLSASRPQDRQFILSSKKLLLSDSGFYLCAWSPRRESEQYFGPGTRLTVT.